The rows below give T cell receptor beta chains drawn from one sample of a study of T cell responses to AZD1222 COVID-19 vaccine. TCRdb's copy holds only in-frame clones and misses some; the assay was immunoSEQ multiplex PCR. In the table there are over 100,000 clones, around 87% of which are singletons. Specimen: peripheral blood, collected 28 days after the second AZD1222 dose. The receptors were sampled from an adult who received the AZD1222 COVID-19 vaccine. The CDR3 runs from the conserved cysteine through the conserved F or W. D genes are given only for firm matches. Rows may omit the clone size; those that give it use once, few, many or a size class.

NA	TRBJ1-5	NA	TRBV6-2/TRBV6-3	CASTPRRVGTGLDQPQHF	TGTGCCAGCACCCCACGAAGGGTGGGCACAGGGCTCGATCAGCCCCAGCATTTT
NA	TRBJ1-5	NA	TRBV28	CASTVVGAGNQPQHF	TGTGCCAGCACCGTGGTAGGGGCGGGCAATCAGCCCCAGCATTTT
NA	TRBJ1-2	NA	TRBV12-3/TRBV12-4	CASSRNGGWTF	TGTGCCAGCAGTCGAAACGGAGGTTGGACCTTC
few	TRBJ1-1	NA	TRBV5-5	CASSLAGIFGNTEAFF	TGTGCCAGCAGCTTGGCCGGGATCTTTGGGAACACTGAAGCTTTCTTT
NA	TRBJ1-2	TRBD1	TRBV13	CASSSQGADYGYTF	TGTGCCAGCAGTTCACAGGGGGCTGACTATGGCTACACCTTC
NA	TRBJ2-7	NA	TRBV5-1	CASSLVTGSGEQYF	TGCGCCAGCAGCTTGGTTACAGGGTCGGGGGAGCAGTACTTC
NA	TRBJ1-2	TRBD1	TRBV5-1	CASWTGPQDYGYTF	TGCGCCAGCTGGACAGGGCCCCAGGACTATGGCTACACCTTC
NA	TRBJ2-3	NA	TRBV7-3	CASSLRGGTTDTQYF	TGTGCCAGCAGCTTACGAGGGGGAACGACAGATACGCAGTATTTT
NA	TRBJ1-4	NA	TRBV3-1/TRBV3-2	CASTGRSVGEKLFF	TGTGCCAGCACAGGACGATCTGTCGGTGAAAAACTGTTTTTT
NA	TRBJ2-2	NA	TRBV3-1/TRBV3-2	CASSHAQGGELFF	TGTGCCAGCAGCCACGCTCAAGGGGGGGAGCTGTTTTTT
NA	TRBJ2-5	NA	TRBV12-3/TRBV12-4	CASSPEETQYF	TGTGCCAGCAGTCCTGAGGAGACCCAGTACTTC
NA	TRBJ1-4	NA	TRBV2	CASSEAGHLRVFF	TGTGCCAGCAGTGAGGCGGGACACCTCAGGGTGTTTTTT
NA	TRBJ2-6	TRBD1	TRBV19	CASGGQGTSEANVLTF	TGTGCCAGTGGCGGACAGGGTACGTCTGAGGCCAACGTCCTGACTTTC
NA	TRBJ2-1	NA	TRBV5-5	CASSRRADERSFF	TGTGCCAGCAGCAGGCGAGCGGACGAGCGTTCGTTCTTC
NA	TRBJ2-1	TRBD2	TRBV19	CASSIAGLAGGYNEQFF	TGTGCCAGTAGTATAGCCGGACTAGCGGGGGGTTACAATGAGCAGTTCTTC